This is a list of T cell receptor beta chains from one sample in a study of blood T cell repertoires in COVID-19. Generated by immunoSEQ multiplex PCR, the TCRdb table keeps only in-frame clones and is missing some. The top ten hold around 2.8% of the sample, which has about 270,000 clones, around 93% seen once. Sequences were obtained from PBMCs or T cells enriched from blood (not recorded which). The receptor source for this set is a man in his forties who had been exposed to COVID-19. CDR3s include the opening cysteine and the closing phenylalanine or tryptophan. D genes are given only for firm matches. Expanded clones are given a class, and other clones once, few, many or no size at all.

D gene	V gene	clone size	J gene	CDR3 protein	CDR3 DNA
-	TRBV5-1	-	TRBJ1-2	CASSLNSGYTF	TGCGCCAGCAGCTTGAACAGCGGCTACACCTTC
TRBD2	TRBV25-1	-	TRBJ2-1	CASSEPQAGVVNEQFF	TGTGCCAGCAGTGAACCTCAAGCGGGAGTGGTCAATGAGCAGTTCTTC
-	TRBV7-2	-	TRBJ1-5	CASSLVAQPQHF	TGTGCCAGCAGCTTAGTAGCTCAGCCCCAGCATTTT
TRBD2	TRBV6-2/TRBV6-3	-	TRBJ2-7	CASSYREESYEQYF	TGTGCCAGCAGTTACCGGGAGGAATCCTACGAGCAGTACTTC
TRBD1	TRBV7-9	-	TRBJ1-4	CASSFGQASTNEKLFF	TGTGCCAGCAGCTTCGGACAGGCGTCAACTAATGAAAAACTGTTTTTT
-	TRBV9	-	TRBJ1-3	CASSVGGVLGDTIYF	TGTGCCAGCAGCGTAGGCGGAGTTTTAGGAGACACCATATATTTT
TRBD1	TRBV29-1	-	TRBJ2-7	CSVYRGLTYEQYF	TGCAGCGTTTACAGGGGTCTGACCTACGAGCAGTACTTC
-	TRBV5-1	-	TRBJ1-1	CASSQEDSPTEAFF	TGCGCCAGCAGCCAGGAAGACAGTCCCACTGAAGCTTTCTTT
-	TRBV30	-	TRBJ2-1	CAWRKEGQNEQFF	TGTGCCTGGAGGAAAGAGGGTCAGAATGAGCAGTTCTTC
-	TRBV28	-	TRBJ2-2	CASSLLGTPTNTGELFF	TGTGCCAGCAGTTTATTGGGGACACCAACGAACACCGGGGAGCTGTTTTTT
-	TRBV5-8	-	TRBJ1-5	CASSLPGDDSNQPQHF	TGTGCCAGCAGCCTCCCAGGGGACGATAGCAATCAGCCCCAGCATTTT
TRBD1	TRBV27	-	TRBJ1-2	CASSLRDQGAGGYTF	TGTGCCAGCAGTTTAAGGGACCAGGGGGCGGGAGGCTACACCTTC
TRBD2	TRBV7-9	-	TRBJ2-3	CASSLAASGGLDTQYF	TGTGCCAGCAGCTTAGCGGCTAGCGGGGGACTAGATACGCAGTATTTT
TRBD1	TRBV5-8	-	TRBJ2-5	CASSKTGVQETQYF	TGTGCCAGCAGTAAGACAGGGGTTCAAGAGACCCAGTACTTC
TRBD2	TRBV10-1	-	TRBJ2-2	CASGEGSGELFF	TGCGCCAGCGGGGAGGGGTCCGGGGAGCTGTTTTTT
-	TRBV2	-	TRBJ2-3	CASSGGWASESTDTQYF	TGTGCCAGCAGTGGGGGGTGGGCTAGCGAGAGCACAGATACGCAGTATTTT
-	TRBV7-3	once	TRBJ1-3	CASSSDSGNTIYF	TGTGCCAGCAGCTCCGACAGTGGAAACACCATATATTTT
-	TRBV27	-	TRBJ2-1	CASIPDSGHLYNEQFF	TGTGCCAGCATCCCAGACTCGGGACACCTATACAATGAGCAGTTCTTC
TRBD1	TRBV2	-	TRBJ2-7	CASTITGQGYGEQYF	TGTGCCAGCACTATCACGGGACAGGGTTATGGGGAGCAGTACTTC
-	TRBV5-1	-	TRBJ2-1	CASSLVGDSNEQFF	TGCGCCAGCAGCTTGGTGGGTGACAGCAATGAGCAGTTCTTC
-	TRBV28	once	TRBJ2-7	CASSLWSGRLSVEQYF	TGTGCCAGCAGTTTATGGTCTGGCAGGCTATCGGTCGAGCAGTACTTC
-	TRBV6-6	-	TRBJ1-3	CASSAQGSGNTIYF	TGTGCCAGCAGTGCACAGGGCTCTGGAAACACCATATATTTT
-	TRBV19	-	TRBJ1-2	CASSNLQGRYGYTF	TGTGCCAGTAGTAACTTACAGGGAAGGTATGGCTACACCTTC
TRBD2	TRBV5-1	once	TRBJ2-3	CASSLGLAGSDTQYF	TGCGCCAGCAGCTTGGGCCTAGCGGGATCAGATACGCAGTATTTT
TRBD1	TRBV9	-	TRBJ1-1	CASSVAGQGAGDTEAFF	TGTGCCAGCAGCGTAGCTGGTCAGGGGGCAGGGGACACTGAAGCTTTCTTT
TRBD2	TRBV5-1	-	TRBJ2-1	CASSPDTSGRRNEQFF	TGCGCCAGCAGCCCGGACACTAGCGGGAGAAGGAATGAGCAGTTCTTC
-	TRBV12-5	-	TRBJ2-7	CASARTGYEQYF	TGTGCTAGTGCTAGAACAGGGTACGAGCAGTACTTC
TRBD2	TRBV10-3	-	TRBJ2-3	CASIAGGPFTDTQYF	TGTGCCAGCATAGCGGGAGGGCCGTTCACAGATACGCAGTATTTT
TRBD2	TRBV11-2	-	TRBJ2-5	CASSLDPSGRARGETQYF	TGTGCCAGCAGCTTAGATCCTAGCGGGAGGGCCCGTGGCGAGACCCAGTACTTC
-	TRBV12-5	-	TRBJ2-1	CASGSEQIRSEQFF	TGTGCTAGTGGTTCGGAGCAGATTCGGAGTGAGCAGTTCTTC
TRBD2	TRBV5-4	-	TRBJ2-7	CASSLGASGSSYEQYF	TGTGCCAGCAGCTTGGGGGCTAGCGGGAGCTCCTACGAGCAGTACTTC
TRBD1	TRBV12-5	-	TRBJ1-4	CASALRGQGVVNEKLFF	TGTGCTAGTGCCCTTCGGGGACAGGGGGTTGTAAATGAAAAACTGTTTTTT
TRBD1	TRBV6-5	-	TRBJ1-1	CASRDRVGAFF	TGTGCCAGCAGGGACAGGGTGGGGGCTTTCTTT
-	TRBV28	-	TRBJ1-1	CASRGTGWAEAFF	TGTGCCAGCAGGGGTACAGGGTGGGCTGAAGCTTTCTTT
-	TRBV27	-	TRBJ1-1	CASSFGTRNTEAFF	TGTGCCAGCAGTTTCGGGACACGGAACACTGAAGCTTTCTTT
TRBD2	TRBV24-1	-	TRBJ2-5	CATSGFHGGRNQETQYF	TGTGCCACCAGTGGATTCCATGGCGGGAGAAACCAAGAGACCCAGTACTTC
-	TRBV9	-	TRBJ2-1	CASSVLEYDEQFF	TGTGCCAGCAGCGTGCTCGAGTACGATGAGCAGTTCTTC
-	TRBV28	-	TRBJ1-6	CASSSGSGSSYNSPLHF	TGTGCCAGCAGTTCCGGATCTGGGAGCTCCTATAATTCACCCCTCCACTTT
TRBD1	TRBV27	-	TRBJ2-1	CASSTTGYEQFF	TGTGCCAGCAGTACGACAGGGTACGAGCAGTTCTTC
TRBD1	TRBV19	-	TRBJ2-3	CASSIPGQGGSDTQYF	TGTGCCAGTAGTATCCCGGGACAGGGAGGATCAGATACGCAGTATTTT
-	TRBV19	-	TRBJ1-5	CASSISRGTGDQPQHF	TGTGCCAGTAGTATTTCGCGGGGGACGGGCGATCAGCCCCAGCATTTT
-	TRBV14	-	TRBJ1-1	CASSQDPPAEAFF	TGTGCCAGCAGCCAAGATCCACCGGCTGAAGCTTTCTTT
-	TRBV4-1	-	TRBJ1-4	CASSQILEQPNEKLFF	TGCGCCAGCAGCCAAATCTTGGAACAGCCCAATGAAAAACTGTTTTTT
-	TRBV9	-	TRBJ1-4	CASSLDSGGEKLFF	TGTGCCAGCAGCTTGGACAGCGGAGGTGAAAAACTGTTTTTT
-	TRBV12-3/TRBV12-4	-	TRBJ1-2	CASSLSGNGYTF	TGTGCCAGCAGTTTATCGGGAAATGGCTACACCTTC
TRBD2	TRBV27	-	TRBJ2-3	CASSPGTSGKTDTQYF	TGTGCCAGCAGTCCCGGGACTAGCGGGAAAACAGATACGCAGTATTTT